Listed here is a single T cell receptor beta chain. Its specific antigen is unknown. Base qualities are not recorded, but no much larger clone differs from it by a single base. Ophthalmopathy patients were characterized by moderately to severely active disease, a Clinical Activity Score of at least 3, a NOSPECS grade of at least 4, and a disease duration under 3 months. Patients were excluded if they had other autoimmune diseases, uncontrolled infections, pregnancy or lactation. Diagnosis relied on clinical symptoms, serum thyroxine, TRAb, thyroid ultrasound and orbital computed tomography. Using Ficoll-Paque density gradient centrifugation, PBMCs were isolated from over 8.5 ml of fresh peripheral blood. Trizol reagent was used to extract the total RNA, and its quality was then checked on an Agilent 2100 Bioanalyzer. For repertoire sequencing, the TCR beta CDR3 regions were amplified from RNA transcripts. A first-round RT-PCR used HTBI primers with the Qiagen OneStep RT-PCR kit, followed by a second-round multiplex PCR, size selection and purification. Libraries were sequenced on an Illumina HiSeq2000 using paired-end 100 bp reads. Per the source publication's procedure: SOAPnuke was used for read processing, and reads with adapters, uncalled bases, a mean Phred below 15, or no exact constant-primer or identifier match were discarded. High-quality paired reads were merged with COPE v1.2.5. Clonotypes were defined as unique nucleotide sequences and were aligned to IMGT TRB V, D and J references using MiTCR v1.1. Only V-J combinations with frequency above 0.0001 were analysed, covering about 99% of repertoires. A TCR clonal expansion and chaos score per V-J combination was defined as the ratio of F50 clonal expansion to chaos observed in the TCRdist matrix. Welch's t-statistics and random forest were used to reduce the features to 10 to 15 V-J combinations, which were then used as input to a naive Bayes classifier. The similarity between thyroid and blood repertoires was quantified using the Morisita-Horn index. TCRdb handled the public reads itself, with Q25 trimming in fastp and clone calling in MiXCR, and kept productive beta chains. Each record represents a unique CDR3 protein, reported with the most common genes and DNA among its rows. The V and J calls were not made by the authors but by TCRdb's processing. The sample data list roughly 300,000 distinct CDR3 sequences, and roughly 16% of these were observed just once. Together, the top ten hold roughly an eighth of the sample.

From the cysteine up to the phenylalanine, the CDR3 has a length of 18 residues. Just CDR3 DNA is preserved here, 54 bases in frame from base 1. Trimming leaves V shorter by 6 bases and J shorter by 2 bases, with the junction holding 11 bases beyond the gene matches. These data come from a study of Graves' ophthalmopathy and Graves' hyperthyroidism (dated by TCRdb to the late 2010s). For the study in its entirety: Peripheral blood was collected at initial diagnosis, prior to any treatment. Following sample collection, hyperthyroidism patients were given methimazole at a starting dose of 30 mg daily, and ophthalmopathy patients were given high-dose intravenous methylprednisolone. To explore V-J signatures distinguishing ophthalmopathy from hyperthyroidism, a discovery set of 100 patients (about 44 ophthalmopathy, some 55 stable hyperthyroidism) was enrolled. In more than five hyperthyroidism patients, the T-cell repertoires found in thyroid tissue were compared with those found in blood. In total, some 130 blood samples were TCR-sequenced: 40 to 45 ophthalmopathy, some 80 hyperthyroidism and roughly 17 hyperthyroidism-to-ophthalmopathy patients. TCR beta repertoire signatures were used to distinguish Graves' ophthalmopathy from Graves' hyperthyroidism and to predict progression to ophthalmopathy. For independent validation, a separate cohort was made up of some 19 hyperthyroidism patients plus 17 patients who later progressed from hyperthyroidism to ophthalmopathy.

The paper's findings and limits, for the study overall: In validation, the model predicted ophthalmopathy progression with over 60% sensitivity and 72% to 80% specificity; fewer than 15 predicted patients were CT-confirmed with GO in a median of around 6 months. In cross-validation, the 13-signature model distinguished ophthalmopathy from stable hyperthyroidism with 85% to 90% sensitivity and roughly 81% specificity, and in the test set the corresponding values were about 80% and 75%. No statistical method was used to set the sample size in advance, and the investigators knew which group each participant was assigned to. Most of the expanded thyroid clonotypes with a frequency above 0.001 were also detected in blood, and it was suggested that the thyroid immune response may be reflected by blood repertoires.

The source material was peripheral blood. The chain was built from TRBV12-3 or TRBV12-4 and TRBJ2-6; 9 bases in between match TRBD1. This TCR derives from an adult man with Graves' ophthalmopathy. The DNA is as follows: TGTGCCAGCAGAGCCGGGACAGGGCGATTTGCTGGGGCCAACGTCCTGACTTTC. This translates into CASRAGTGRFAGANVLTF.